The entry below describes one TCR beta chain. The sample comes from a study of CD8 T cells in Susac syndrome. Reverse transcription of roughly 0.5 to 1 ug RNA used random hexamers. The method of amplification for TCR beta CDR3 was immunoSEQ multiplex PCR, covering 54 Vbeta and 13 Jbeta. Each CDR3 protein gets one entry after TCRdb re-called the immunoSEQ multiplex PCR reads with MiXCR. This sample has about 180,000 distinct CDR3 sequences, with roughly 95% found just once. In germline, CDR1 is DFQATT, CDR2 SNEGSKA (reference sequence). The CDR3 has 13 amino acids. Trimming took off 5 bases at V and 3 bases at J, with 11 bases between the two ends. In blood CD8+ and CD4+ T cells, TCR beta underwent sequencing. Isolation of CD8+ and CD4+ T cells was performed negatively, whereas enrichment of TEMRA cells was done by FACS.

This chain uses TRBV20-1 with TRBJ1-5; D remains ambiguous. The TCR was taken from a human donor with multiple sclerosis. The sample consisted of CD8+ T cells from PBMCs. The CDR3 DNA reads TGCAGTGCTGCGGAGGGCTACAATCAGCCCCAGCATTTT. It translates to CSAAEGYNQPQHF.